The present T cell receptor beta chain was sequenced within a study of OX40 agonist ivuxolimab in advanced cancers. Study-wide context: Patients were infused with ivuxolimab every 2 weeks at 0.01 to 10 mg/kg. From roughly 20 to 85 years was the age range, with a mean of about 56 years, and roughly 80% were male. Study-level findings and limits: Normalized T-cell clonal expansion was also low in a subset of nonresponders.

The CDR3 length is 15 residues. Germline CDR1 PRHDT, CDR2 FYEKMQ (reference sequence). V lost 5 bases, J lost 2 bases, and 7 bases stayed unmatched. Worth noting for this clone: The antigen remains unidentified.

This table comes from immunoSEQ multiplex PCR, and its TCRdb copy is limited to in-frame clones, with some not included. The sample consists of tens of thousands of clones, over 90% of them appearing once. Blood got drawn at baseline, again on cycle 4 day 1, and then on cycle 7 day 1. This chain connects TRBV13 to TRBJ2-7; TRBD1 matches 9 bases. This TCR was sampled from an adult with an advanced solid tumor such as melanoma, head and neck, liver or kidney cancer. Sample: CD4+ or CD8+ T cells sorted from blood, taken in a trial of the OX40 agonist ivuxolimab. CDR3 coding DNA: TGTGCCAGCAGCCGAGGGACAGGGACTACCTACGAGCAGTACTTC. It is translated as CASSRGTGTTYEQYF.